These 25 T cell receptor beta chains were sequenced from one sample in a study of beta chain features in type 1 diabetes. Study-wide findings and caveats: Moderate but significant shortening of TCRB CDR3s was recorded in all four CD4+ subsets from Type 1 diabetes patients.

The entirety of the isolated RNA underwent reverse transcription, so expressed TCRB transcripts were sequenced. TCRdb's table, derived via immunoSEQ multiplex PCR, lists solely in-frame clones and lacks some. Altogether 150,000 to 200,000 clones are present, 9% to 10% being singletons, with the ten largest covering under 0.75%. For these receptors, no antigen is known. The sequenced sample consisted of central memory CD4+ T cells from blood. The receptor set was obtained from a woman in her thirties with type 1 diabetes.

The table lists this clone with many counts. The chain joins TRBV28 to TRBJ1-4; D may be TRBD1 (5 bases). Looked up from germline, CDR1 is MDHEN and CDR2 is SYDVKM. V lost 4 bases and J 6 bases, leaving 12 bases between the germline ends. This CDR3 is built from 14 residues. CDR3 DNA sequence: TGTGCCAGCAGTTCCCCGGTAGGGGATGAAAAACTGTTTTTT. Translated, it gives CASSSPVGDEKLFF.

This clone has only a few counts. The rearrangement joins TRBV5-1 to TRBJ2-5; 12 nucleotides match TRBD2. This CDR3 spans 17 amino acids. Looked up from germline, CDR1 is SGHRS and CDR2 is YFSETQ. After removal of 0 bases from V and 1 base from J, the junction contained 4 bases not matched to a gene. The CDR3 DNA reads as TGCGCCAGCAGCTTGGGGACTAGCGGGATCCGCCAAGAGACCCAGTACTTC. This gives the protein CASSLGTSGIRQETQYF. The variable domain in full, completed from reference TRBV5-1 and TRBJ2-5, reads KAGVTQTPRYLIKTRGQQVTLSCSPISGHRSVSWYQQTPGQGLQFLFEYFSETQRNKGNFPGRFSGRQFSNSRSEMNVSTLELGDSALYLCASSLGTSGIRQETQYFGPGTRLLVL.

This clone turned up a few times. This chain links TRBV5-1 with TRBJ2-7; 10 positions match TRBD2. Trimming took 4 bases from V and 0 from J; bases not matched to a gene: 4. This CDR3 has 15 residues. The germline gives CDR1 SGHRS, CDR2 YFSETQ. CDR3 amino acids: CASSTGLANSYEQYF. The DNA of the CDR3 is TGCGCCAGCAGCACGGGACTAGCGAACTCCTACGAGCAGTACTTC.

The V gene is TRBV28, the J gene TRBJ1-3; D remains ambiguous. Trimming removed 4 bases from V and 1 base from J, with 8 bases in between. This CDR3 has 14 residues. Germline CDR1 MDHEN, CDR2 SYDVKM. The CDR3 DNA sequence: TGTGCCAGCAGTTCAGCGGGATCTGGAAACACCATATATTTT. Its protein is CASSSAGSGNTIYF.

The table lists this clone with a few counts. The chain carries TRBV30 and TRBJ1-4; TRBD1 aligns across 9 bases. Germline CDR1 is GTSNPN and CDR2 is SVGIG (reference sequence). This CDR3 region has 15 residues. V lost 0 bases, J lost 8 bases, and 7 bases stayed unmatched. The DNA of the CDR3 is TGTGCCTGGAGTGTTCCGGGGACAGGGACGGAAAAACTGTTTTTT. Protein: CAWSVPGTGTEKLFF.

This clone was counted only a few times. The chain is built from TRBV9 and TRBJ2-6; D unclear. This CDR3 is built from 14 residues. Trimming stripped 0 bases from V and 4 bases from J, with 5 bases between. Germline assignment: CDR1 SGDLS and CDR2 YYNGEE. The CDR3 loop is CASSVDSGANVLTF. CDR3 nucleotide sequence: TGTGCCAGCAGCGTAGACTCCGGGGCCAACGTCCTGACTTTC.

This chain uses TRBV18 with TRBJ1-5, with a tentative D call TRBD1 (5 bases). The germline V gene has CDR1 KGHSH and CDR2 LQKENI. The CDR3 covers 13 residues. V lost 5 bases and J 7 bases, leaving 12 bases between the germline ends. Here the CDR3 DNA reads TGTGCCAGCTCAGAAAAGACAGACCAGCCCCAGCATTTT. It is translated as CASSEKTDQPQHF.

This clone was detected only a few times. This chain connects TRBV7-3 to TRBJ2-1; 7 bases map to TRBD2. Per germline, CDR1 SGHTA and CDR2 FQGTGA. The CDR3 spans 12 residues. Germline trimming cut 1 base from V and 10 bases from J; bases unmatched to any gene: 1. The CDR3 DNA follows: TGTGCCAGCAGCTTAAGGGGGGGGGAGCAGTTCTTC. Translating it yields CASSLRGGEQFF.

This chain links TRBV30 with TRBJ2-3, with 8 bases lining up with TRBD1. The CDR3 is made up of 15 amino acids. Trimming cost V 2 bases and J 3 bases; bases outside gene matches: 7. Germline CDR1 reads GTSNPN; CDR2 reads SVGIG (reference sequence). The CDR3 protein is CAWSLNRGETDTQYF. Here the CDR3 DNA reads TGTGCCTGGAGTCTCAACAGGGGGGAGACAGATACGCAGTATTTT.

Only a few counts were recorded for this clone. The chain couples TRBV9 to TRBJ2-3; TRBD2 aligns across 11 bases. CDR1 is SGDLS and CDR2 is YYNGEE in the germline V gene. V trimming: 4 bases; J trimming: 8 bases; junction bases outside the gene matches: 12. This CDR3 is built from 16 residues. This CDR3 is CASSPGTSGGFVTQYF. The CDR3 bases are TGTGCCAGCAGCCCCGGGACTAGCGGTGGCTTCGTTACGCAGTATTTT. Supplemented by reference TRBV9 and TRBJ2-3, the full variable domain reads DSGVTQTPKHLITATGQRVTLRCSPRSGDLSVYWYQQSLDQGLQFLIQYYNGEERAKGNILERFSAQQFPDLHSELNLSSLELGDSALYFCASSPGTSGGFVTQYFGPGTRLTVL.

This clone was observed many times. The V call is TRBV2, the J call TRBJ2-4; TRBD2 aligns across 13 bases. J was trimmed by 8 bases and V by 8 bases; bases with no gene match: 12. The V gene's germline CDR1 is SNHLY and CDR2 FYNNEI. The CDR3 covers 16 residues. CDR3 bases: TGTGCCAGCGCCCCGGGGACTAGCGGGATAGGGGACATTCAGTACTTC. Translation: CASAPGTSGIGDIQYF.

The V and J genes are TRBV7-3 and TRBJ2-1; 8 bases map to TRBD2. CDR3 length: 16 residues. Germline V gene data show CDR1 as SGHTA and CDR2 as FQGTGA. The V gene end was trimmed by 3 bases and the J gene end by 9 bases; junction bases not matched to a gene: 13. The CDR3 loop is CASSLSRTSSASEQFF. In DNA form, the CDR3 reads TGTGCCAGCAGCTTGTCTCGGACTAGCTCCGCATCTGAGCAGTTCTTC. The full variable domain, completed using reference TRBV7-3 and TRBJ2-1, is GAGVSQTPSNKVTEKGKYVELRCDPISGHTALYWYRQSLGQGPEFLIYFQGTGAADDSGLPNDRFFAVRPEGSVSTLKIQRTERGDSAVYLCASSLSRTSSASEQFFGPGTRLTVL.

This clone was recorded a few times. The J gene is TRBJ2-3, the V gene TRBV11-2; a possible D gene is TRBD1 (5 bases). CDR3 length equals 15 residues. The V gene lost 1 base and the J gene lost 2 bases, with 10 bases spanning the gap. The germline gives CDR1 SGHAT, CDR2 FQNNGV. The CDR3 region is CASSLGVGHTDTQYF. The CDR3 bases are TGTGCCAGCAGCTTAGGGGTCGGACACACAGATACGCAGTATTTT.

The sample holds a few counts of this clone. This chain uses TRBV5-1 with TRBJ2-1; weak D call: TRBD2 (6 bases). The V end lost 3 bases, the J end lost 6 bases, and 22 bases lay between the germline ends. CDR3 length: 17 amino acids. The germline CDR1 and CDR2 sequences are SGHRS and YFSETQ. The CDR3 nucleotides are TGCGCCAGCAGCTCAAGACCCGGGCGGGAAGGGATCAATGAGCAGTTCTTC. Its translation: CASSSRPGREGINEQFF.

This clone was picked up a small number of times. The V gene is TRBV7-2, the J gene TRBJ2-3; D is undetermined. There are 16 residues in the CDR3. Trimming cost V 4 bases and J 0 bases, with 14 bases left between them. Germline assignment: CDR1 SGHTA and CDR2 FQGNSA. CDR3 sequence: CASSSAGLRSTDTQYF. DNA for the CDR3: TGTGCCAGCAGCTCAGCTGGGCTAAGGAGCACAGATACGCAGTATTTT.

V is TRBV19 and J is TRBJ2-7, with D possibly matching TRBD2 (5 bases). Trimming shortened V by 4 bases and J by 1 base, and 14 bases separated the two germline ends. The germline CDR1 and CDR2 sequences are LNHDA and SQIVND (reference sequence). The CDR3 has 15 amino acids. CDR3 sequence reads: CASSNRAPGSYEQYF. CDR3 coding DNA: TGTGCCAGTAGTAATCGGGCGCCGGGATCCTACGAGCAGTACTTC.

This clone was found a few times. The CDR3 spells CSAGTPWEDTQYF. CDR3 coding DNA: TGCAGCGCTGGGACACCCTGGGAAGATACGCAGTATTTT. This chain joins TRBV29-1 and TRBJ2-3; D might be TRBD1 (6 bases). The CDR3 has 13 residues. V was shortened by 7 bases and J by 5 bases, with 16 bases between the two germline ends. Germline V CDR1 and CDR2: SQVTM, ANQGSEA.

The J gene is TRBJ2-7, the V gene TRBV7-9, with D uncertain. Trimming took off 3 bases at V and 6 bases at J, with 6 bases between the two ends. Germline lookup yields CDR1 SEHNR and CDR2 FQNEAQ (reference sequence). The CDR3 spans 11 residues. DNA of the CDR3: TGTGCCAGCAGCTTGTATCGCGAGCAGTACTTC. As protein: CASSLYREQYF.

The chain carries TRBV5-6 and TRBJ2-7; D ambiguous. From germline, CDR1 is SGHDT and CDR2 YYEEEE. The CDR3 is 13 residues long. V lost 4 bases and J lost 4, with 12 bases in between. The CDR3: CASSTRLPYEQYF. CDR3 bases: TGTGCCAGCAGCACAAGACTGCCTTACGAGCAGTACTTC.

The V gene is TRBV13, the J gene TRBJ1-1; 8 bases agree with TRBD1. In germline, CDR1 is PRHDT, CDR2 FYEKMQ (reference sequence). This CDR3 region has 15 residues. With 5 bases clipped from V and 3 bases from J, the junction kept 8 bases outside the gene matches. The CDR3 nucleotides are TGTGCCAGCAGCCCAGGACAGGGACGGTACACTGAAGCTTTCTTT. It specifies CASSPGQGRYTEAFF. The full variable domain, with the rest looked up from reference TRBV13 and TRBJ1-1, is AAGVIQSPRHLIKEKRETATLKCYPIPRHDTVYWYQQGPGQDPQFLISFYEKMQSDKGSIPDRFSAQQFSDYHSELNMSSLELGDSALYFCASSPGQGRYTEAFFGQGTRLTVV.

This clone was detected only a few times. The chain recombines TRBV30 with TRBJ1-4; D might be TRBD1 (5 bases). The CDR3 loop spans 11 amino acids. Germline V CDR1 and CDR2: GTSNPN, SVGIG (reference sequence). The germline V and J ends were trimmed by 1 base and 10 bases, with 7 bases remaining between them. The CDR3 DNA sequence: TGTGCCTGGAGTGGGGGGGGAAAACTGTTTTTT. It specifies CAWSGGGKLFF.

This clone came up a few times. The chain carries TRBV29-1 and TRBJ2-1; 11 bases agree with TRBD1. CDR1 and CDR2 from the germline V gene are SQVTM and ANQGSEA. This CDR3 spans 13 amino acids. V gave up 6 bases and J gave up 7 bases; unmatched junction bases: 5. The CDR3 DNA is TGCAGCGTACCGGGACAGGGGGTTAATGAGCAGTTCTTC. This translates into CSVPGQGVNEQFF.

The sample holds a few counts of this clone. The chain is built from TRBV5-1 and TRBJ2-1; D might be TRBD2 (5 bases). Germline assignment: CDR1 SGHRS and CDR2 YFSETQ. The CDR3 is made up of 12 amino acids. The V and J ends lost 4 bases and 9 bases respectively, with 11 bases between them. CDR3 region: CASSLRGPEQFF. CDR3 coding DNA: TGCGCCAGCAGCCTAAGAGGGCCTGAGCAGTTCTTC.

This chain joins TRBV25-1 and TRBJ2-7; D ambiguous. Germline V gene data show CDR1 as MGHDK and CDR2 as SYGVNS. This CDR3 has 13 residues. V lost 4 bases, J lost 0 bases, and 7 bases lay in between. As DNA, the CDR3 is TGTGCCAGCAGTGGTACTAACTCCTACGAGCAGTACTTC. Translation: CASSGTNSYEQYF.

In its sample, this clone was seen a few times. The rearrangement links TRBV5-1 to TRBJ2-2; D call uncertain. This CDR3 region has 14 residues. Germline CDR1 reads SGHRS; CDR2 reads YFSETQ. Deletions cut 0 bases from V and 0 bases from J, with 3 bases between. The CDR3 reads CASSLGPNTGELFF. CDR3 coding DNA: TGCGCCAGCAGCTTGGGGCCGAACACCGGGGAGCTGTTTTTT.